The clone carrying this TCR beta chain has a handful of counts. Its antigen is not known. TCRbeta library preparation incorporated unique molecular identifiers. Via MiXCR, TCRdb re-called the PCR reads, giving one row per CDR3 protein. The repertoire holds 750,000 to 950,000 distinct CDR3 sequences, with around 15% as singletons. The data were obtained in a study of T-cell reconstitution after alpha-beta-depleted transplantation in children. Study-level points and caveats: Reportedly, only several hundred clones from non-depleted graft cells drove alpha-beta T-cell counts at about two months.

CDR3 length: 14 residues. Germline V gives CDR1 SQVTM, CDR2 ANQGSEA. V shed 6 bases, J shed 7 bases, and the junction held 13 bases outside the gene matches. The receptor was isolated from a male patient under 18 who had a stem cell transplant for acute lymphoblastic leukemia, so the T cells may come from the graft donor. The sequencing here drew on PBMCs, mostly from graft donor cells, taken 360 days after TCRalphabeta/CD19-depleted stem cell transplant. The V call is TRBV29-1, the J call TRBJ2-7, with 9 bases aligning to TRBD1. The CDR3 is CSVTSGTGMWEQYF. In DNA form, the CDR3 reads TGCAGCGTAACCTCCGGGACAGGGATGTGGGAGCAGTACTTC.